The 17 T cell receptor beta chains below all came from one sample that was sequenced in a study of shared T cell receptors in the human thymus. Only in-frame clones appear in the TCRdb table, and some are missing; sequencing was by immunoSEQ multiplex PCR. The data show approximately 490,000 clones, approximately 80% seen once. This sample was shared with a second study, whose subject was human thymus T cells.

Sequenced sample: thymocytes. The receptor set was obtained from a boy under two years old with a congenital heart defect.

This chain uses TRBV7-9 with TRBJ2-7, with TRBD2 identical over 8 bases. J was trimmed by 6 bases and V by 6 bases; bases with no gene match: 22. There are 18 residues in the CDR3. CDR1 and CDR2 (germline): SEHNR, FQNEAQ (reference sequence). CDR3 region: CASRFGDGTSRERGEQYF. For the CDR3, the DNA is TGTGCCAGCAGATTTGGTGACGGGACTAGTCGGGAGAGGGGCGAGCAGTACTTC.

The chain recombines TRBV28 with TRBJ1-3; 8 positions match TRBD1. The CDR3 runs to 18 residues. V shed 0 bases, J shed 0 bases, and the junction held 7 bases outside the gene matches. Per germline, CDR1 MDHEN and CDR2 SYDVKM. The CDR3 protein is CASSLWTGETFSGNTIYF. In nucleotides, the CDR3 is TGTGCCAGCAGTTTATGGACAGGGGAAACCTTCTCTGGAAACACCATATATTTT.

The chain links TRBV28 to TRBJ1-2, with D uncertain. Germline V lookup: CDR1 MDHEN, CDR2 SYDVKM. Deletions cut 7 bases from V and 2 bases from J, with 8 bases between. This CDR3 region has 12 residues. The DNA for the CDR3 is TGTGCCAGCACCCGGGAAAACTATGGCTACACCTTC. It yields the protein CASTRENYGYTF.

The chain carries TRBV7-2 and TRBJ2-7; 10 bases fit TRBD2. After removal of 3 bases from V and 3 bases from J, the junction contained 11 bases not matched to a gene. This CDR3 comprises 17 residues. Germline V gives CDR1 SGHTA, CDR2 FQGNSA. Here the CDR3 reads CASSLAFAGLAFYEQYF. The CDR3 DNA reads TGTGCCAGCAGCTTGGCCTTTGCGGGACTAGCGTTCTACGAGCAGTACTTC.

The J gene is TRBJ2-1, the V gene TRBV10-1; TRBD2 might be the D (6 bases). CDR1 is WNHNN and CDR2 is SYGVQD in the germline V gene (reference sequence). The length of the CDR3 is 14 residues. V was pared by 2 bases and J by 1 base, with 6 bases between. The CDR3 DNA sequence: TGCGCCAGCAGTGAGCGGGAGTCCTACAATGAGCAGTTCTTC. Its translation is CASSERESYNEQFF.

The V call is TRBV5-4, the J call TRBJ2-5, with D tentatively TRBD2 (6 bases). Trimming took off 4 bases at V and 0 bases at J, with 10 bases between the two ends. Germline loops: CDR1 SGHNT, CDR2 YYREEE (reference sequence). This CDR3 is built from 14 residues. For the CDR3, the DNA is TGTGCCAGCAGCGTGACTAGACACCAAGAGACCCAGTACTTC. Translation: CASSVTRHQETQYF.

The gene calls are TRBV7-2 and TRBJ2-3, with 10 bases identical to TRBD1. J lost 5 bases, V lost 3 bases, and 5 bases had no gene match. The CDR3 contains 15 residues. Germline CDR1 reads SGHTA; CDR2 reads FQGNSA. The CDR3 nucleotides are TGTGCCAGCAGCTTCCGACAGGGGGCTGAAGATACGCAGTATTTT. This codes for CASSFRQGAEDTQYF.

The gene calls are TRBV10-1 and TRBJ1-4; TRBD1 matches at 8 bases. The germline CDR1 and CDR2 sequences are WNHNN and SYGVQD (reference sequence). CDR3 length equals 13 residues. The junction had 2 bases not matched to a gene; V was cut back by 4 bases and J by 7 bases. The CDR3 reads CASSVTGGEKLFF. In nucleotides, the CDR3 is TGCGCCAGCAGTGTAACAGGGGGTGAAAAACTGTTTTTT.

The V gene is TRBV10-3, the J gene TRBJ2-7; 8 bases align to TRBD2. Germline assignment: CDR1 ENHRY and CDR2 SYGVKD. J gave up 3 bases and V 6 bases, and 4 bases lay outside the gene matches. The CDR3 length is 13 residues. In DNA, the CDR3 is TGTGCCATCAGGACTAGCGAGGACTACGAGCAGTACTTC. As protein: CAIRTSEDYEQYF.

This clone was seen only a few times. CDR3 nucleotides: TGTGCCAGCAGCCAACCTACGGGGTCCTACAATGAGCAGTTCTTC. Its protein product is CASSQPTGSYNEQFF. The chain recombines TRBV4-2 with TRBJ2-1; possibly TRBD2 for D (5 bases). Germline V gives CDR1 LGHNA, CDR2 YNFKEQ. V was shortened by 2 bases and J by 1 base, with 9 bases between the two germline ends. The CDR3 has 15 residues.

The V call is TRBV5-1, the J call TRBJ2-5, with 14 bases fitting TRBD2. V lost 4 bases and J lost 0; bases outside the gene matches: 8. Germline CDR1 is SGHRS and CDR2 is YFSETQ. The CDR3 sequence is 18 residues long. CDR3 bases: TGCGCCAGCAGCACCGGACTAGCGGGAGGTCCGTACCAAGAGACCCAGTACTTC. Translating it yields CASSTGLAGGPYQETQYF. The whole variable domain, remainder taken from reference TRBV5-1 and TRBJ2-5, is KAGVTQTPRYLIKTRGQQVTLSCSPISGHRSVSWYQQTPGQGLQFLFEYFSETQRNKGNFPGRFSGRQFSNSRSEMNVSTLELGDSALYLCASSTGLAGGPYQETQYFGPGTRLLVL.

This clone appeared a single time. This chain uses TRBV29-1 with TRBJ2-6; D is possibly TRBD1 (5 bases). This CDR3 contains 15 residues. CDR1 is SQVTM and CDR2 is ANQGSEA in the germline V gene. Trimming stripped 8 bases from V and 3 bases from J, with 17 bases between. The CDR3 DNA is TGCAGCTTCCGAAGGGGCCTTTTTGGGGCCAACGTCCTGACTTTC. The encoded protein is CSFRRGLFGANVLTF.

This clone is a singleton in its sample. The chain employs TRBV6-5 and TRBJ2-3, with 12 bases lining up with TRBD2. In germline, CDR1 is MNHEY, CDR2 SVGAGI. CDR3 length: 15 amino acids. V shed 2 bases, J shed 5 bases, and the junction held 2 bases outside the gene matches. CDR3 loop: CASSYASGRGDTQYF. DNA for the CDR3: TGTGCCAGCAGTTACGCTAGCGGGAGGGGAGATACGCAGTATTTT.

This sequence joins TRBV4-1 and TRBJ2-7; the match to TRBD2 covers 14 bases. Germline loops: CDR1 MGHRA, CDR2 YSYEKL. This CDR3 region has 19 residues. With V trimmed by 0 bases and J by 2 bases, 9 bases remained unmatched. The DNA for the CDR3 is TGCGCCAGCAGCCAAGATGCGGGACTAGCGGGAGAACCAGCCTACGAGCAGTACTTC. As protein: CASSQDAGLAGEPAYEQYF.

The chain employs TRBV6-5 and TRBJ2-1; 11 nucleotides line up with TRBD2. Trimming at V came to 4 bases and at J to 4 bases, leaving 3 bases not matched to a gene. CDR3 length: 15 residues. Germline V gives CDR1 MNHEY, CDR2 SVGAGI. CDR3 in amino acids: CASSWGTSGYNEQFF. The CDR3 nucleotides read TGTGCCAGCAGTTGGGGGACTAGCGGTTACAATGAGCAGTTCTTC.

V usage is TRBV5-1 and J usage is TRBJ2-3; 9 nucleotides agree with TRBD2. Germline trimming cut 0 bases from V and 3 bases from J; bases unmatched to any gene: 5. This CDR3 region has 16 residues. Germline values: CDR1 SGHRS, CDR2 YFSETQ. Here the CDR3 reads CASSLDAGGTTDTQYF. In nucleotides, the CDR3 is TGCGCCAGCAGCTTGGATGCGGGAGGGACAACAGATACGCAGTATTTT.

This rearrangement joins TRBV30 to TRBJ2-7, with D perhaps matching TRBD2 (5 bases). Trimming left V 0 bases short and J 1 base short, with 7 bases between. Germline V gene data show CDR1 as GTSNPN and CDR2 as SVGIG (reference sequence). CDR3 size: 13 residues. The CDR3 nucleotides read TGTGCCTGGAGTGTGGGGAGTTCCTACGAGCAGTACTTC. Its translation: CAWSVGSSYEQYF. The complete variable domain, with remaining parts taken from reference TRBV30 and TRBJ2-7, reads SQTIHQWPATLVQPVGSPLSLECTVEGTSNPNLYWYRQAAGRGLQLLFYSVGIGQISSEVPQNLSASRPQDRQFILSSKKLLLSDSGFYLCAWSVGSSYEQYFGPGTRLTVT.